Reported below is one T cell receptor (beta chain). Profiled with immunoSEQ multiplex PCR; TCRdb holds only in-frame clones, not every one. The repertoire holds about 260,000 clones, with approximately 90% as singletons. CDR1 is MNHEY and CDR2 is SVGAGI in the germline V gene. Trimming removed 8 bases from V and 7 bases from J, with 15 bases in between. The CDR3 is made up of 14 amino acids. The entry originates in a study of blood T cell repertoires in COVID-19. Study as a whole: The analysed material was cDNA or gDNA that came from T cells, B-cell-depleted T cells, or PBMCs.

The J gene is TRBJ1-6, the V gene TRBV6-5, with unresolved D. Sequenced sample: PBMCs or T cells enriched from blood (not recorded which). The sequence was obtained from a man aged 45-60 years who had been exposed to COVID-19. The CDR3 nucleotides are TGTGCCAGCCGATATTTATTCGGGAATTCACCCCTCCACTTT. This gives the protein CASRYLFGNSPLHF.